The next 11 T cell receptor beta chains were all read from a single sample in a study of CD8 T cells in ankylosing spondylitis. Broader study findings: Characteristic, it appeared, of ankylosing spondylitis blood was a TCR beta motif of fewer than 10 highly homologous variants.

What these receptors recognize is not known. From the 5' RACE reads, TCRdb called clonotypes with MiXCR, one entry per CDR3 protein. The sample includes approximately 550,000 distinct CDR3 sequences, approximately 12% of them seen just once. The sequencing sample was made of blood, either unsorted or a sorted T cell fraction (not recorded which). These receptors came from a male donor with ankylosing spondylitis.

This clonotype showed up just a few times. A much larger clone lies one base from this, so it may be a read error. The genes are TRBV5-1 and TRBJ2-3; 8 positions agree with TRBD2. The junction had 11 bases not matched to a gene; V was cut back by 4 bases and J by 4 bases. CDR1 is SGHRS and CDR2 is YFSETQ in the germline V gene. This CDR3 has 16 amino acids. CDR3 sequence reads: CASSQGIAGRSDTQYF. As DNA, the CDR3 is TGCGCCAGCAGCCAGGGTATAGCGGGACGGTCAGATACGCAGTATTTT.

This clonotype was picked up a small number of times. This chain connects TRBV3-1 to TRBJ1-4; no clear D gene. There are 12 residues in the CDR3. V was pared by 4 bases and J by 7 bases, with 7 bases between. Per the germline V gene, CDR1 is LGHDT and CDR2 is YNNKEL (reference sequence). This CDR3 reads CASSRWGEKLFF. Here the CDR3 DNA reads TGTGCCAGCAGCCGTTGGGGTGAAAAACTGTTTTTT.

This clonotype was seen more than once but under ten times. The J gene is TRBJ2-3, the V gene TRBV4-1; perhaps TRBD2 as D (6 bases). Trimming stripped 5 bases from V and 0 bases from J, with 15 bases between. CDR3 length: 16 residues. Germline V CDR1 and CDR2: MGHRA, YSYEKL. The CDR3 coding sequence is TGCGCCAGCAGCACCCGCGGCGGGGCTAGCACAGATACGCAGTATTTT. Amino acids: CASSTRGGASTDTQYF.

This clonotype showed up just a few times. The chain recombines TRBV12-3 or TRBV12-4 with TRBJ1-1; 7 nucleotides match TRBD1. V dropped 0 bases and J dropped 6; count of bases not matched to a gene: 7. This CDR3 is 15 amino acids long. CDR3 residues: CASSLARGWAPEAFF. The CDR3 nucleotides read TGTGCCAGCAGTTTAGCCAGGGGGTGGGCGCCTGAAGCTTTCTTT.

This chain links TRBV11-2 with TRBJ2-7; 13 bases match TRBD2. This CDR3 comprises 18 residues. V was pared by 4 bases and J by 2 bases, with 11 bases of the junction left unmatched. In germline, CDR1 is SGHAT, CDR2 FQNNGV. The CDR3 DNA sequence: TGTGCCAGCAGCTACCTCCGGACTAGCGGGAGAGAAGCCTACGAGCAGTACTTC. It is translated as CASSYLRTSGREAYEQYF.

This clonotype has more than one count but fewer than ten. The chain is built from TRBV27 and TRBJ2-5; D remains ambiguous. The length of the CDR3 is 14 residues. Trimming took 6 bases from V and 5 from J, leaving 16 bases between them. Germline V gene data show CDR1 as MNHEY and CDR2 as SMNVEV (reference sequence). The CDR3 is CASSSYGLGETQYF. In nucleotides, the CDR3 is TGTGCCAGCAGCAGCTACGGTCTTGGGGAGACCCAGTACTTC.

The V gene is TRBV3-1, the J gene TRBJ2-7; D uncertain. Germline CDR1 LGHDT, CDR2 YNNKEL (reference sequence). Trimming left V 1 base short and J 2 bases short, with 18 bases between. CDR3 length equals 17 residues. CDR3 sequence: CASSQVKRSMMAYEQYF. For the CDR3, the DNA is TGTGCCAGCAGCCAAGTAAAGAGGAGTATGATGGCCTACGAGCAGTACTTC.

This clonotype was counted ten times or more. This chain connects TRBV20-1 to TRBJ1-1; no clear D gene. CDR3 length: 13 residues. The germline V gene encodes CDR1 DFQATT and CDR2 SNEGSKA (reference sequence). Trimming pared 4 bases from V and 0 bases from J, leaving 9 bases between. CDR3 coding DNA: TGCAGTGCTATCACTCAATTGAACACTGAAGCTTTCTTT. Its protein is CSAITQLNTEAFF.

This clonotype was recorded a few times. The chain is built from TRBV5-1 and TRBJ2-2; D not resolved. V lost 6 bases, J lost 2 bases, and 11 bases lay in between. CDR3 length equals 14 residues. CDR1 is SGHRS and CDR2 is YFSETQ in the germline V gene. CDR3 bases: TGCGCCAGCAACCTCAGAACTAACACCGGGGAGCTGTTTTTT. This codes for CASNLRTNTGELFF.

This chain connects TRBV13 to TRBJ2-3, with a possible D match to TRBD2 (5 bases). Germline loops: CDR1 PRHDT, CDR2 FYEKMQ (reference sequence). This CDR3 region has 14 residues. Trimming removed 1 base at V and 4 bases at J, with 9 bases between. As DNA, the CDR3 is TGTGCCAGCAGCTTAGAGCTAGCTGCAGATACGCAGTATTTT. It encodes CASSLELAADTQYF. Full variable domain (rest looked up from reference TRBV13 and TRBJ2-3): AAGVIQSPRHLIKEKRETATLKCYPIPRHDTVYWYQQGPGQDPQFLISFYEKMQSDKGSIPDRFSAQQFSDYHSELNMSSLELGDSALYFCASSLELAADTQYFGPGTRLTVL.

This clonotype was seen a handful of times. The chain couples TRBV20-1 to TRBJ2-1, with D tentatively TRBD1 or TRBD2 (6 bases each). V lost 3 bases and J lost 7, with 16 bases in between. The CDR3 totals 14 residues. CDR1 and CDR2 (germline): DFQATT, SNEGSKA (reference sequence). The DNA of the CDR3 is TGCAGTGCTAGCCCCAGGGGAGGTAGGAATGAGCAGTTCTTC. It codes for CSASPRGGRNEQFF.